Presented here are 10 T cell receptor beta chains from one specimen sequenced in a study of prognosis after radiotherapy for stage I lung cancer. It was by two-round multiplex PCR that TCR beta CDR3 was amplified from genomic DNA. The use of primers specific to each TRBV and TRBJ gene characterized first-round PCR. Via MiXCR, TCRdb re-called the multiplex PCR reads, giving one row per CDR3 protein. The table records some 15,000 distinct CDR3 sequences, 28% of them present only once. The sample here was PBMCs, taken before or after stereotactic body radiation therapy (not recorded which). The receptors shown here come from a donor at least 50 years old with non-small cell lung cancer.

This clonotype was seen at least ten times. The gene calls are TRBV7-8 and TRBJ2-7; possibly TRBD2 for D (6 bases). The CDR3 sequence is 16 residues long. Between the trimmed V and J ends, which lost 7 bases and 2 bases, there was a span of 21 bases. CDR1 is SGHVS and CDR2 is FQNEAQ in the germline V gene. CDR3 nucleotides: TGTGCCAGCATGGTAGAGGAGGGGATCGCGGCCTACGAGCAGTACTTC. Protein: CASMVEEGIAAYEQYF.

Remarks on this clonotype: Since a far larger clone is one base different, this is likely a read error. The chain links TRBV7-9 to TRBJ2-3, with TRBD2 as a possible D gene (6 bases). Trimming shortened V by 6 bases and J by 9 bases, and 16 bases separated the two germline ends. The length of the CDR3 is 13 residues. Per germline, CDR1 SEHNR and CDR2 FQNEAQ (reference sequence). In DNA, the CDR3 is TGTGCCAGCAGACCCTTGGAGGGATTGACGCAGTATTTT. Its translation is CASRPLEGLTQYF.

This clonotype is termed medium-sized. The rearrangement joins TRBV20-1 to TRBJ2-3; D remains ambiguous. The CDR3 has 15 amino acids. V was clipped by 0 bases and J by 2 bases, with 12 bases between them. Looked up from germline, CDR1 is DFQATT and CDR2 is SNEGSKA (reference sequence). The DNA of the CDR3 is TGCAGTGCTAGAGATGTTGAAGGGCCCACAGATACGCAGTATTTT. Translated: CSARDVEGPTDTQYF.

This clonotype was seen at least ten times. The chain has TRBV28 and TRBJ1-5; possible D gene TRBD1, 6 bases. Germline values: CDR1 MDHEN, CDR2 SYDVKM. The CDR3 is 15 amino acids. V shed 4 bases and J shed 7 bases, with 17 bases lying between them. The CDR3 nucleotides are TGTGCCAGCAGTTACCCAGGGGTAGGCGGACAGCCCCAGCATTTT. Its protein is CASSYPGVGGQPQHF.

A remark on this clonotype: The conserved phenylalanine or tryptophan is not found at the CDR3 terminus, so this likely reflects a read error. The chain couples TRBV24-1 to TRBJ2-1; D is unclear. Deletions cut 4 bases from V and 9 bases from J, with 12 bases between. Germline CDR1 KGHDR, CDR2 SFDVKD. The CDR3 length is 13 residues. The CDR3 DNA sequence: TGTGCCACCAGTGACCGGATAAATACTGAGCAGTTCTTA. Protein sequence: CATSDRINTEQFL.

The sample holds a few counts of this clonotype. V gene TRBV2 combines with J gene TRBJ2-3, with D unresolved. CDR3 size: 14 residues. Germline assignment: CDR1 SNHLY and CDR2 FYNNEI. The V gene lost 6 bases and the J gene lost 3 bases, with 13 bases spanning the gap. Here the CDR3 DNA reads TGTGCCAGCAGCGTCCGTATGAATACAGATACGCAGTATTTT. This translates into CASSVRMNTDTQYF.

The CDR3 sequence: CASSPTGLGGSEHTQYF. CDR3 bases: TGCGCCAGCAGCCCAACGGGACTAGGGGGATCTGAGCATACGCAGTATTTT. The chain combines TRBV5-1 with TRBJ2-3; 8 nucleotides align to TRBD2. CDR3 length: 17 amino acids. After removal of 4 bases from V and 7 bases from J, the junction contained 17 bases not matched to a gene. CDR1 and CDR2 (germline): SGHRS, YFSETQ.

This clonotype was detected only once. Likely a read error: the CDR3 ends without its conserved phenylalanine or tryptophan. The gene calls are TRBV6-1 and TRBJ1-2; TRBD1 is a possible D gene (5 bases). Germline V gives CDR1 MNHNS, CDR2 SASEGT. The CDR3 spans 14 residues. The CDR3 loop reads CTISKGAANYGYTL. Written as DNA, the CDR3 is TGTACCATCTCAAAAGGGGCAGCTAACTATGGCTACACCTTG.

This clonotype was picked up many times. The chain employs TRBV19 and TRBJ1-1, with a weak D call TRBD1 (5 bases). Per the germline V gene, CDR1 is LNHDA and CDR2 is SQIVND (reference sequence). V lost 10 bases and J lost 5, with 14 bases in between. The CDR3 covers 12 residues. CDR3 region: CATYRRWTEAFF. DNA for the CDR3: TGTGCCACCTACAGGAGATGGACTGAAGCTTTCTTT.

J is TRBJ1-5 and V is TRBV7-2; maybe TRBD1 (5 bases). Per germline, CDR1 SGHTA and CDR2 FQGNSA. V gave up 1 base and J gave up 7 bases, with 8 bases separating them. CDR3 length: 13 residues. The CDR3: CASSLGDGQPQHF. The DNA for the CDR3 is TGTGCCAGCAGCTTAGGGGACGGCCAGCCCCAGCATTTT.